The clone carrying this T cell receptor (beta chain) was recorded once. What it recognizes is unknown. Time point denoted: blood 2 weeks post-SBRT. Treatment given: 15 Gy SBRT to primary tumor, nephrectomy 4 weeks later. Radiation-treated patients gave blood at baseline, week 2 and week 4. The data belong to a study of radiation and T cells in renal cell carcinoma. V was pared by 6 bases and J by 1 base, with 4 bases of the junction left unmatched. The CDR3 loop spans 16 amino acids. CDR1 is LNHDA and CDR2 is SQIVND in the germline V gene (reference sequence). Study findings and constraints: From baseline, blood top tumor clonotypes peaked at 2 weeks post-radiation.

Clones were sequenced by immunoSEQ multiplex PCR, and TCRdb holds only the in-frame ones, with some missing. The sample has 70,000 to 100,000 clones, approximately 83% seen once. The rearrangement links TRBV19 to TRBJ2-1; 12 positions match TRBD2. Source: blood, taken from a patient whose treatment included radiotherapy and nephrectomy. The TCR sequence derives from a woman between 45 and 60 years old with renal cell carcinoma. The CDR3 is CASRGTSGGSYNEQFF. The CDR3 region has the DNA TGTGCCAGTAGGGGCACTAGCGGGGGGTCCTACAATGAGCAGTTCTTC. Supplemented by reference TRBV19 and TRBJ2-1, the full variable domain reads DGGITQSPKYLFRKEGQNVTLSCEQNLNHDAMYWYRQDPGQGLRLIYYSQIVNDFQKGDIAEGYSVSREKKESFPLTVTSAQKNPTAFYLCASRGTSGGSYNEQFFGPGTRLTVL.